This record looks at one T cell receptor beta chain sequence and its context. This CDR3 is 15 amino acids long. CDR1 SNHLY and CDR2 FYNNEI come from the germline V gene. V was pared by 3 bases and J by 2 bases, with 4 bases of the junction left unmatched. Those who participated ranged in age from roughly 18 to 100 years and resided in 20 to 25 US areas. Original methodology: Scientists estimated how many nucleated cells there were by amplifying reference gene primers. Sequencing was performed with immunoSEQ multiplex PCR; in TCRdb, only in-frame clones are kept and a portion is missing. D and trimming were read from the DNA, whereas the V and J calls and clone size are those reported in that table. The sample lists about 270,000 clones; approximately 90% were seen once. This record comes from a study of blood T cell repertoires in COVID-19. Study overall: Samples taken during acute and convalescent COVID-19 were collected in the United States, Italy and Spain.

The sample consisted of PBMCs or T cells enriched from blood (not recorded which). The chain is built from TRBV2 and TRBJ1-5; 7 nucleotides agree with TRBD1. The sequence derives from a man aged 40-49 years who had been exposed to COVID-19. The CDR3 sequence is CASSDDGQGNQPQHF. The CDR3 DNA reads as TGTGCCAGCAGTGATGATGGACAGGGCAATCAGCCCCAGCATTTT.